This T cell receptor (beta chain) is drawn from a study of metastatic and nonmetastatic thyroid tumors. General observations from the study: Malignant thyroid tumors reportedly exceeded benign nodules significantly in TCR beta diversity, with the difference appearing in blood and tumor.

Concerning this clone itself: The target antigen is unknown.

Patients were all untreated before their thyroid surgery. In the study's own analysis: Using the CDR3 differences seen across clinicopathological groups, the authors built a distant-metastasis classifier for papillary thyroid cancer, which was meant to discriminate distant-metastatic patients. TCRdb re-called clones from the PCR reads using MiXCR. The V and J calls and clone size come from TCRdb's table, not from the authors' own analysis. This sample yields roughly 16,000 clones, of which about 31% are seen a single time; roughly 7.3% belongs to the top ten. The V end lost 7 bases, the J end lost 4 bases, and 10 bases lay between the germline ends. The CDR3 spans 12 residues. Germline assignment: CDR1 SGHAT and CDR2 FQNNGV.

The material sequenced was tumor tissue. V gene TRBV11-2 combines with J gene TRBJ2-5; no clear D. This clonotype was sampled from a female donor with papillary thyroid cancer or a benign thyroid nodule (not recorded which). Some clones in this sample may be carry-over from other donors' samples. The CDR3 region is CASNEGLETQYF. In DNA form, the CDR3 reads TGTGCCAGCAATGAAGGGTTAGAGACCCAGTACTTC.